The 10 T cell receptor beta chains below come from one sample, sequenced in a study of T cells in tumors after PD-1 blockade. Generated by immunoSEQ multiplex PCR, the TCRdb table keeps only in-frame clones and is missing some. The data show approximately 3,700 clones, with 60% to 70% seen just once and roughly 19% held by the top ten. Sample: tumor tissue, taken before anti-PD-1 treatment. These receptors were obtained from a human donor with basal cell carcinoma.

CDR3 nucleotides: TGTGCCAGTAGTAATCCGGGACAGAAAAACATTCAGTACTTC. Translating gives CASSNPGQKNIQYF. V usage is TRBV19 and J usage is TRBJ2-4; 7 bases line up with TRBD1. Germline-derived CDR1 and CDR2 are LNHDA and SQIVND (reference sequence). After removal of 4 bases from V and 4 bases from J, the junction contained 4 bases not matched to a gene. This CDR3 is 14 amino acids long.

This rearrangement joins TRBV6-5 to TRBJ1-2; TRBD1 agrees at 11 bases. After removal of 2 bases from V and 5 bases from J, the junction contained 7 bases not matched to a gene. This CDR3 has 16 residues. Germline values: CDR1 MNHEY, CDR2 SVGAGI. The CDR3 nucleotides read TGTGCCAGCAGTTACCTCAGGACAGGGGGCGTGTATGGCTACACCTTC. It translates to CASSYLRTGGVYGYTF.

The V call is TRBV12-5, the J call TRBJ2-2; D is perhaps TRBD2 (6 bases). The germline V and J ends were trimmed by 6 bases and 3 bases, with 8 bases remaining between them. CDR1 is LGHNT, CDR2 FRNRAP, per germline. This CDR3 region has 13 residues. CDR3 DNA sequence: TGTGCTAGTGGGGCGGGATACACCGGGGAGCTGTTTTTT. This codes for CASGAGYTGELFF.

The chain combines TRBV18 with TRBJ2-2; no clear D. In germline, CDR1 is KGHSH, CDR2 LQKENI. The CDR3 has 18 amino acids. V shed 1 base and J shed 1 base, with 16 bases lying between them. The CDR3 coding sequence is TGTGCCAGCTCACCACGAACTATGGAGTGGGGGAACACCGGGGAGCTGTTTTTT. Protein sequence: CASSPRTMEWGNTGELFF.

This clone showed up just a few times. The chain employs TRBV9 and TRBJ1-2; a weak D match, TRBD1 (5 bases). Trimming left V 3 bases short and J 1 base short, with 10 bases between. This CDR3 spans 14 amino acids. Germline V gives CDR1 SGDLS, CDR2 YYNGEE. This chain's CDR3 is CASSAGADNYGYTF. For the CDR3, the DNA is TGTGCCAGCAGCGCCGGGGCTGATAACTATGGCTACACCTTC.

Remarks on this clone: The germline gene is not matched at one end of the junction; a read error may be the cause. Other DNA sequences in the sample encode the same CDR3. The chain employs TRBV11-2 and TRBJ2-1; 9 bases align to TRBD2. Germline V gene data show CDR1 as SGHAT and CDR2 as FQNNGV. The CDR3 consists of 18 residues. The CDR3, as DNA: TGTGCCAGCAGCTTAGTGGCCCAGCGGGGGGCGTCCTACAATGAACAGTTCTTC. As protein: CASSLVAQRGASYNEQFF.

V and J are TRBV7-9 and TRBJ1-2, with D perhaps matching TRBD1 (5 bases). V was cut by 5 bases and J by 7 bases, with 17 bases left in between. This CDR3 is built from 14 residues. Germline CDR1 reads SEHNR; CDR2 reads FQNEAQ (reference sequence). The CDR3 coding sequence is TGTGCCAGCAGCACCAGCGCGGCCCAGGGTGGCTACACCTTC. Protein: CASSTSAAQGGYTF.

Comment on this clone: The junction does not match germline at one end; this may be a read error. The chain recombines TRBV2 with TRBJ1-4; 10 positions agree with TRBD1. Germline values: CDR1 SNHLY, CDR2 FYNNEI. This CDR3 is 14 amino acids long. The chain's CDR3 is CASSAGTGDEELFF. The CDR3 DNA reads TGTGCCAGCAGTGCCGGGACAGGGGATGAAGAACTGTTTTTT.

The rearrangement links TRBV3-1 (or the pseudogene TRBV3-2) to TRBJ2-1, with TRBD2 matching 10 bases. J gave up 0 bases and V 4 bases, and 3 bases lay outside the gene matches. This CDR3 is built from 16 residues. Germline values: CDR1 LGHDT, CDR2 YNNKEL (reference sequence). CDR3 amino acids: CASSRSSGSSYNEQFF. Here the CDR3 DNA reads TGTGCCAGCAGCCGCTCTAGCGGGAGCTCCTACAATGAGCAGTTCTTC.

As DNA, the CDR3 is TGTGCCAGTAGTATCGCTTGGGGGGGAAATGAAAAACTGTTTTTT. It specifies CASSIAWGGNEKLFF. The gene calls are TRBV19 and TRBJ1-4; a possible D gene is TRBD1 (5 bases). This CDR3 is 15 amino acids long. The V and J ends lost 3 bases and 5 bases respectively, with 13 bases between them. The V gene's germline CDR1 is LNHDA and CDR2 SQIVND (reference sequence). Based on the CDR3 plus reference TRBV19 and TRBJ1-4, the full variable domain is DGGITQSPKYLFRKEGQNVTLSCEQNLNHDAMYWYRQDPGQGLRLIYYSQIVNDFQKGDIAEGYSVSREKKESFPLTVTSAQKNPTAFYLCASSIAWGGNEKLFFGSGTQLSVL.